Here is one T cell receptor (beta chain) with its context. The antigen remains undetermined. Universal primer sites and UMIs were introduced during 5'RACE template-switching synthesis of TCR cDNA. In TCRdb, the 5' RACE reads were re-called with MiXCR into one record per CDR3 protein. This sample has 450,000 to 650,000 distinct CDR3 sequences; 20% to 25% occur once, and the top ten carry about a sixth. These data belong to a study of T cells after yellow fever vaccination. Study-level findings and limits: A small share of clonotypes appeared in both CD4 and CD8 compartments. On re-exposure, the response was weaker but peaked faster, at day 5 versus 15.

Looked up from germline, CDR1 is MGHRA and CDR2 is YSYEKL. The CDR3 covers 17 residues. Trimming at V came to 1 base and at J to 10 bases, leaving 15 bases not matched to a gene. The receptor's source is a man aged 18 to 29 who received the YFV17D yellow fever vaccine. Source: PBMCs, taken approximately 22 days after the first yellow fever vaccination. The gene calls are TRBV4-1 and TRBJ1-4; 7 bases match TRBD1. CDR3 amino acids: CASSQVEGWGRQGKLFF. CDR3 DNA sequence: TGCGCCAGCAGCCAAGTCGAAGGTTGGGGAAGACAGGGAAAACTGTTTTTT.